These 13 T cell receptor beta chains were sequenced from one sample in a study of blood T cell repertoires in COVID-19 (TCRdb year 2020). The library was generated by the immunoSEQ multiplex PCR assay. TCRdb retrieved this table from immuneACCESS and kept in-frame rearrangements only. Not all clones are present; in checked studies, unresolved V genes account for under half, and no reason is known for the remainder. In all, the sample holds 350,000 or so clones, and around 87% of those were seen once. Clones ranked in the top ten supply around 7% of the sample. Sequences were obtained from peripheral blood. The receptors derive from a man aged 18 to 29 with active or convalescent COVID-19.

This chain joins TRBV4-3 and TRBJ2-3, with 13 positions matching TRBD2. Losses at the gene ends were 0 bases for V and 1 base for J; bases not matched to a gene: 10. The CDR3 is made up of 20 amino acids. Looked up from germline, CDR1 is LGHNA and CDR2 is YSLEER. The CDR3 nucleotides are TGCGCCAGCAGCCAAGATTACCCACTAGCGGGAGGGCCCGGCACAGATACGCAGTATTTT. Protein: CASSQDYPLAGGPGTDTQYF.

The rearrangement uses TRBV11-3 and TRBJ2-3, with 8 nucleotides matching TRBD2. The CDR3 is made up of 15 amino acids. Germline CDR1 reads SGHNT; CDR2 reads YENEEA. The V and J ends lost 4 bases and 6 bases, in that order; junction bases with no gene match: 9. Here the CDR3 DNA reads TGTGCCAGCAGCTCCCGTCGGGGGGGCTTGGATACGCAGTATTTT. It yields the protein CASSSRRGGLDTQYF.

This chain joins TRBV5-1 and TRBJ1-2; possibly TRBD1 for D (6 bases). The CDR3 length is 14 residues. Germline values: CDR1 SGHRS, CDR2 YFSETQ. V was trimmed by 5 bases and J by 1 base, leaving 12 bases between them. The CDR3 loop reads CASSEQGGNYGYTF. CDR3 DNA: TGCGCCAGCAGTGAACAGGGCGGTAACTATGGCTACACCTTC.

V gene TRBV7-3 combines with J gene TRBJ2-5; D unresolved. Germline V gene data show CDR1 as SGHTA and CDR2 as FQGTGA. V lost 5 bases to trimming and J lost 0 bases, with 7 bases between them. This CDR3 region has 13 residues. The CDR3 protein is CASSRGNQETQYF. The CDR3 DNA reads as TGTGCCAGCAGCCGAGGAAACCAAGAGACCCAGTACTTC.

This chain connects TRBV7-2 to TRBJ2-1; maybe TRBD1 (8 bases). Germline lookup yields CDR1 SGHTA and CDR2 FQGNSA. The CDR3 is 16 amino acids. The V end was cut by 5 bases, the J end by 6 bases, with 20 bases between. The DNA of the CDR3 is TGTGCCAGCAGCCCACAGGGAGGGACAGGTTCCAATGAGCAGTTCTTC. It translates to CASSPQGGTGSNEQFF.

V and J are TRBV5-1 and TRBJ2-5, with unresolved D. This CDR3 is 14 amino acids long. The V end was cut by 0 bases, the J end by 2 bases, with 8 bases between. Per germline, CDR1 SGHRS and CDR2 YFSETQ. CDR3 residues: CASSLAPVQETQYF. The CDR3 DNA follows: TGCGCCAGCAGCTTGGCCCCCGTGCAAGAGACCCAGTACTTC.

The chain uses TRBV5-5 and TRBJ1-2; D gene ambiguous. This CDR3 has 12 amino acids. V shed 1 base and J shed 4 bases, with 5 bases lying between them. CDR1 and CDR2 (germline): SGHKS, YYEKEE (reference sequence). CDR3 DNA sequence: TGTGCCAGCAGCTTGAGAGCCTATGGCTACACCTTC. Protein sequence: CASSLRAYGYTF.

The chain links TRBV25-1 to TRBJ2-1; 7 positions agree with TRBD1. The germline CDR1 and CDR2 sequences are MGHDK and SYGVNS. J lost 7 bases, V lost 6 bases, and 6 bases had no gene match. The CDR3 loop spans 13 amino acids. In nucleotides, the CDR3 is TGTGCCAGCAGACCGCAGGGGGTTAATGAGCAGTTCTTC. It yields the protein CASRPQGVNEQFF.

On this clone itself: The sample has other DNA sequences that encode this CDR3 too. V gene TRBV7-2 combines with J gene TRBJ2-5, with D possibly TRBD1 on 5 matching bases. Trimming took 1 base from V and 3 from J, leaving 9 bases between them. The CDR3 length is 14 residues. CDR1 and CDR2 from the germline V gene are SGHTA and FQGNSA. The CDR3 loop reads CASSLVPGKETQYF. The CDR3 DNA reads as TGTGCCAGCAGCTTAGTCCCAGGGAAAGAGACCCAGTACTTC.

The gene calls are TRBV6-2 or TRBV6-3 and TRBJ2-1; 9 bases fit TRBD2. The trim removed 2 bases at V and 5 bases at J, leaving 10 bases unmatched. Germline assignment: CDR1 MNHEY and CDR2 SVGEGT. CDR3 size: 17 residues. The chain's CDR3 is CASSYPSRSGRNNEQFF. In DNA form, the CDR3 reads TGTGCCAGCAGTTACCCTTCCCGGAGCGGGAGGAACAATGAGCAGTTCTTC.

The chain recombines TRBV7-9 with TRBJ2-7; TRBD1 agrees at 7 bases. The CDR3 loop spans 14 amino acids. The germline CDR1 and CDR2 sequences are SEHNR and FQNEAQ (reference sequence). V was pared by 3 bases and J by 7 bases, with 9 bases of the junction left unmatched. The CDR3 DNA follows: TGTGCCAGCAGCTTCGCAGGGGGAAGAACGGAGCAGTACTTC. It translates to CASSFAGGRTEQYF.

The chain couples TRBV19 to TRBJ2-4; TRBD2 might be the D (6 bases). Germline assignment: CDR1 LNHDA and CDR2 SQIVND (reference sequence). The CDR3 is 14 amino acids. V was shortened by 8 bases and J by 0 bases, with 11 bases between the two germline ends. CDR3 sequence reads: CASRGRVAKNIQYF. CDR3 nucleotide sequence: TGTGCCAGTCGGGGGAGAGTAGCCAAAAACATTCAGTACTTC.

This chain links TRBV13 with TRBJ1-2; 8 bases line up with TRBD1. V was pared by 4 bases and J by 8 bases, with 6 bases of the junction left unmatched. Germline CDR1 PRHDT, CDR2 FYEKMQ (reference sequence). This CDR3 spans 13 amino acids. The CDR3 region has the DNA TGTGCCAGCAGCTCGGGGGACAGGCGAGGCTACACCTTC. Amino acids: CASSSGDRRGYTF. The variable domain in full, with the rest retrieved from reference TRBV13 and TRBJ1-2, is AAGVIQSPRHLIKEKRETATLKCYPIPRHDTVYWYQQGPGQDPQFLISFYEKMQSDKGSIPDRFSAQQFSDYHSELNMSSLELGDSALYFCASSSGDRRGYTFGSGTRLTVV.